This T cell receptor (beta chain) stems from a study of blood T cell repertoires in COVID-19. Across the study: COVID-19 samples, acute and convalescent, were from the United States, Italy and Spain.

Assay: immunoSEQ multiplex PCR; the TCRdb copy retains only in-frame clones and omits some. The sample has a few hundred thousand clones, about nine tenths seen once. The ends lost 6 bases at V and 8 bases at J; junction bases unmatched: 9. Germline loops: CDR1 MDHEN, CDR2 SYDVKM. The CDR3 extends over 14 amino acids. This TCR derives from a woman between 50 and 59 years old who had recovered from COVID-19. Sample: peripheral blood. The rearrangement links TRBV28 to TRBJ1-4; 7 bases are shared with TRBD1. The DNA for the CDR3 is TGTGCCAGCAGCCGCGACAGGGTGCGGGAAAAACTGTTTTTT. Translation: CASSRDRVREKLFF.